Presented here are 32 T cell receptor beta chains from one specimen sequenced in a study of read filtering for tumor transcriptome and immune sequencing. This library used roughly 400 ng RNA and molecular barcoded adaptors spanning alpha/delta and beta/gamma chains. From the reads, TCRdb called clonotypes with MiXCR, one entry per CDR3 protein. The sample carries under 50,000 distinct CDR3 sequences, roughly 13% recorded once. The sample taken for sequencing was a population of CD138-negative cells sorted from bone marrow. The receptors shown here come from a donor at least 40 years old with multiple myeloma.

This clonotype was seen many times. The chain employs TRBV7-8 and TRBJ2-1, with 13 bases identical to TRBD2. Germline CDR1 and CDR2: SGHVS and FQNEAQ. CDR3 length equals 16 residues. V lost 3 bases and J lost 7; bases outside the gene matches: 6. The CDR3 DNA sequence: TGTGCCAGCAGCTTTACTAGCGGGAGGGCCACAAATGAGCAGTTCTTC. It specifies CASSFTSGRATNEQFF. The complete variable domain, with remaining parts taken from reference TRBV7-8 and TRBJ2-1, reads GAGVSQSPRYKVAKRGQDVALRCDPISGHVSLFWYQQALGQGPEFLTYFQNEAQLDKSGLPSDRFFAERPEGSVSTLKIQRTQQEDSAVYLCASSFTSGRATNEQFFGPGTRLTVL.

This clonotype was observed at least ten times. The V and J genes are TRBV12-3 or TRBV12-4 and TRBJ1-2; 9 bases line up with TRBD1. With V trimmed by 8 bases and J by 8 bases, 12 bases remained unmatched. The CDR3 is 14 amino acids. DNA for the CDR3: TGTGCCAGCGGTGGACAGGGGACCTCCTCGGGCTACACCTTC. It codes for CASGGQGTSSGYTF.

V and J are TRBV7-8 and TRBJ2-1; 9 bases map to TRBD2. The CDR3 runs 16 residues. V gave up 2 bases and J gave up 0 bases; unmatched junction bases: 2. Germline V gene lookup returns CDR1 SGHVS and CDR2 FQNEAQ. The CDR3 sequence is CASSLLAGSSYNEQFF. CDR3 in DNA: TGTGCCAGCAGCTTACTAGCGGGAAGCTCCTACAATGAGCAGTTCTTC.

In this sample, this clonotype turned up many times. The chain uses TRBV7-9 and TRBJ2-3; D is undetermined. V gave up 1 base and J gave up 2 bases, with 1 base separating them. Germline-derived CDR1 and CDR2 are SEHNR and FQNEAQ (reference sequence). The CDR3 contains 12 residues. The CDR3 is CASSLDTDTQYF. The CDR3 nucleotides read TGTGCCAGCAGCTTAGACACAGATACGCAGTATTTT.

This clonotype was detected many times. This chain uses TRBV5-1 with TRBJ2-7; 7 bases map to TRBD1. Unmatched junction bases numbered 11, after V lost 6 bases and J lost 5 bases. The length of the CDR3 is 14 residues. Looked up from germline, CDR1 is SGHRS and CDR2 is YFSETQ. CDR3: CASKPRQGFHEQYF. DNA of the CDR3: TGCGCCAGCAAGCCCAGACAGGGTTTTCACGAGCAGTACTTC.

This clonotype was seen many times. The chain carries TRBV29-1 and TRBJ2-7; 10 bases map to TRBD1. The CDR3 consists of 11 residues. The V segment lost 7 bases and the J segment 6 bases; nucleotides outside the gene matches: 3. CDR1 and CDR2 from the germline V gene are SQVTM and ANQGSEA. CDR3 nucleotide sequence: TGCAGCGCTCGGGACAGGGGCGAGCAGTACTTC. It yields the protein CSARDRGEQYF.

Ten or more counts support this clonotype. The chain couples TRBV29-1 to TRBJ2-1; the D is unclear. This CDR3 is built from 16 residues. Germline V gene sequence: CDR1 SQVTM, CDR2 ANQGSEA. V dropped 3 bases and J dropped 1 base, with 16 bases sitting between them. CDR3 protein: CSVEIRLGLSYNEQFF. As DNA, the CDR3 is TGCAGCGTTGAGATCCGATTAGGCCTTTCCTACAATGAGCAGTTCTTC.

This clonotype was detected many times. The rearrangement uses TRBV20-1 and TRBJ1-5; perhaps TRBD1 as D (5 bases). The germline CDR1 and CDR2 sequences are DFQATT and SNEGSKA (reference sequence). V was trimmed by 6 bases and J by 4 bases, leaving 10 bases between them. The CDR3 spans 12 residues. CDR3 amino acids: CSASTANQPQHF. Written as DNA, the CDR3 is TGCAGTGCCTCGACAGCTAATCAGCCCCAGCATTTT.

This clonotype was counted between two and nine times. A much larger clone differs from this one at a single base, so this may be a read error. CDR3 bases: TGTGCCACCAGCCGGACAGATTACAATGAGCAGCTCTTC. It is translated as CATSRTDYNEQLF. The V and J genes are TRBV24-1 and TRBJ2-1; D may be TRBD1 (6 bases). Germline V gene lookup returns CDR1 KGHDR and CDR2 SFDVKD. This CDR3 comprises 13 residues.

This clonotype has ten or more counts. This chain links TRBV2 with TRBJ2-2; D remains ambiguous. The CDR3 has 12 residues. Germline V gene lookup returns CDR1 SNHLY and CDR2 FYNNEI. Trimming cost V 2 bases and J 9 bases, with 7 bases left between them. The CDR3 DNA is TGTGCCAGCAGTGAAAGTAGGAGGGAGCTGTTTTTT. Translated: CASSESRRELFF.

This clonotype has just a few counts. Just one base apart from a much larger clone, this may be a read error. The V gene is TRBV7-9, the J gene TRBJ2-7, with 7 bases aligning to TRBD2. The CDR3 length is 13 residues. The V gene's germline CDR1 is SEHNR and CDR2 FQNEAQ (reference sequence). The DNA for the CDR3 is TGTGCCAGCAGCCCGGGGGAGGGCTACGAGCAGCACTTC. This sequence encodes CASSPGEGYEQHF.

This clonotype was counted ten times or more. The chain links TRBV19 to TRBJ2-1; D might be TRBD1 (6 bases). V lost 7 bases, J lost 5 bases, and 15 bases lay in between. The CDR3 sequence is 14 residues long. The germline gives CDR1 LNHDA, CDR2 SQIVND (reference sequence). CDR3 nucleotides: TGTGCCAGTAATAGGGGGAGCAGCCACAATGAGCAGTTCTTC. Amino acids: CASNRGSSHNEQFF.

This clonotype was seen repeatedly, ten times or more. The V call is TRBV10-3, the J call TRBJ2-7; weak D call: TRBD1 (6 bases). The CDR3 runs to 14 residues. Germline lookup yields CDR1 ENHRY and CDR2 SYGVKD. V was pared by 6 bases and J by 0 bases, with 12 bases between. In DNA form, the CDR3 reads TGTGCCATCAGCCGGGACATGAGCTCCTACGAGCAGTACTTC. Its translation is CAISRDMSSYEQYF.

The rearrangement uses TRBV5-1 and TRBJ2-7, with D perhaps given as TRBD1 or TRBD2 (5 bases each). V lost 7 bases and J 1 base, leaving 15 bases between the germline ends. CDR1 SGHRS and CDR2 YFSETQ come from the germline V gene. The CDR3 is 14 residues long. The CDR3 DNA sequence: TGCGCCAGCGGCTCTGGGACGGTTTCCTACGAGCAGTACTTC. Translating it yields CASGSGTVSYEQYF.

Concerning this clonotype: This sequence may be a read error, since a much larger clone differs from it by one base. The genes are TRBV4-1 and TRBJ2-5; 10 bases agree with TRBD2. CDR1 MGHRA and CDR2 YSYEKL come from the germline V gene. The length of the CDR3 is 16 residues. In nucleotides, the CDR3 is TGCGCCAGCAGCCAAGATCCACTAGCGGGGCACAATGAGCAGCTCTTC. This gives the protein CASSQDPLAGHNEQLF.

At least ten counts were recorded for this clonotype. CDR3 bases: TGCGCCAGCAGCCTCACAGGTGTGACCGGCTACACCTTC. This translates into CASSLTGVTGYTF. This chain joins TRBV4-1 and TRBJ1-2; D is perhaps TRBD1 (5 bases). The V gene lost 4 bases and the J gene lost 8 bases, with 14 bases spanning the gap. Germline-derived CDR1 and CDR2 are MGHRA and YSYEKL. CDR3 size: 13 residues.

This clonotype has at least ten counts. CDR3 in DNA: TGTGCCAGCAGCTTAGGATCGGGGAGTAGTCACAATGAGCAGTTCTTC. Its translation: CASSLGSGSSHNEQFF. This chain connects TRBV7-9 to TRBJ2-1, with D tentatively TRBD2 (5 bases). V was pared by 1 base and J by 5 bases, with 15 bases between. The CDR3 has 16 residues. CDR1 is SEHNR and CDR2 is FQNEAQ in the germline V gene (reference sequence).

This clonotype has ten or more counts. The CDR3 bases are TGCAGTGCTAGGGGGCGGGAAGCCTACGAGCAGTACTTC. It yields the protein CSARGREAYEQYF. This chain links TRBV20-1 with TRBJ2-7, with D possibly matching TRBD2 (6 bases). The V and J ends lost 3 bases and 2 bases respectively, with 11 bases between them. CDR1 and CDR2 (germline): DFQATT, SNEGSKA (reference sequence). The CDR3 has 13 residues.

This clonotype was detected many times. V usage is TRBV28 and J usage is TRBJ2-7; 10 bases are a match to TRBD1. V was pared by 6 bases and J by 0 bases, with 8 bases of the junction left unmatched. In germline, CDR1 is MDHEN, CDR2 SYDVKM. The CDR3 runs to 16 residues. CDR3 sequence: CASRPGQGSHSYEQYF. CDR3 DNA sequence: TGTGCCAGCAGGCCGGGACAGGGGTCTCACTCCTACGAGCAGTACTTC.

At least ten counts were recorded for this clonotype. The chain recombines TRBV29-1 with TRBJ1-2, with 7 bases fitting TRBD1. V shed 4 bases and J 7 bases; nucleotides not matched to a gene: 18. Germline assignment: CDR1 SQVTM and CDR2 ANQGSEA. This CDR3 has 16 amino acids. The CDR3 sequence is CSVVGDPVKGAFGYTF. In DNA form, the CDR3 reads TGCAGCGTTGTAGGAGACCCGGTGAAGGGGGCCTTTGGCTACACCTTC.

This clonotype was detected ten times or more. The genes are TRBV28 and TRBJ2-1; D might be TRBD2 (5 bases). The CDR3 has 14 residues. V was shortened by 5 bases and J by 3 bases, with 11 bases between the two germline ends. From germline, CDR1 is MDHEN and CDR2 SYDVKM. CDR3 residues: CASSSPGNYNEQFF. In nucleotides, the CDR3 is TGTGCCAGCAGTAGCCCCGGGAACTACAATGAGCAGTTCTTC.

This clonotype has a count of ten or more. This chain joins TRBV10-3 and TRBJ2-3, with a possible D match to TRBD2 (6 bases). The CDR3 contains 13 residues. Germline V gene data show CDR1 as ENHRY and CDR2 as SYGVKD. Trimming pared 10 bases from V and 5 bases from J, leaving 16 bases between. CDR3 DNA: TGTGCCACCGGTGGGGGAGGTTTAGATACGCAGTATTTT. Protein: CATGGGGLDTQYF.

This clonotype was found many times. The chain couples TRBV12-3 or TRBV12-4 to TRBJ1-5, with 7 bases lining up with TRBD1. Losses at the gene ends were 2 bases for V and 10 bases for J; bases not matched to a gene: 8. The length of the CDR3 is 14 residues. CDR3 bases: TGTGCCAGCAGTTTAAGCCATCAGGGGGACCCCCAGCATTTT. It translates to CASSLSHQGDPQHF.

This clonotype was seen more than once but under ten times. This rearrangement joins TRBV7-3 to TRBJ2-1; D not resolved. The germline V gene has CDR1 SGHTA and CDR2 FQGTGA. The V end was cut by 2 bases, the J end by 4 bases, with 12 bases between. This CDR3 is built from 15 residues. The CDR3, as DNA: TGTGCCAGCAGCTTAGTGGCCCAGAATTACAATGAGCAGTTCTTC. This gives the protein CASSLVAQNYNEQFF. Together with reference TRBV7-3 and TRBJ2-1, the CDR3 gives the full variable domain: GAGVSQTPSNKVTEKGKYVELRCDPISGHTALYWYRQSLGQGPEFLIYFQGTGAADDSGLPNDRFFAVRPEGSVSTLKIQRTERGDSAVYLCASSLVAQNYNEQFFGPGTRLTVL.

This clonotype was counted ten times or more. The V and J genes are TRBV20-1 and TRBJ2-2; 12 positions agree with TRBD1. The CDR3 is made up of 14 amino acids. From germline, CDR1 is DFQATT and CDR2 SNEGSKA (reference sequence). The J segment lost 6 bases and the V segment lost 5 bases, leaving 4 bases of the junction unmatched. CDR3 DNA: TGCAGTGCTCCGGGACAGGGGGCGGCCGGGGAGCTGTTTTTT. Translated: CSAPGQGAAGELFF.

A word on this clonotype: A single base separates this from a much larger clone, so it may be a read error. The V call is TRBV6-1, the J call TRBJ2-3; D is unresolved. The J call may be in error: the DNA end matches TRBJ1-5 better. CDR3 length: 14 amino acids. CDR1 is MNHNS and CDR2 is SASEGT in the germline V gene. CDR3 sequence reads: CASSLGGMKDTQHF. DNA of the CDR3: TGTGCCAGCTCCCTGGGCGGGATGAAGGATACGCAGCATTTT.

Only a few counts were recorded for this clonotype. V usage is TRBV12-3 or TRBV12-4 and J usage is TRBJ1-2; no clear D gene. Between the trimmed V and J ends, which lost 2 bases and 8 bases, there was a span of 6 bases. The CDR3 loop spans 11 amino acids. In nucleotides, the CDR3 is TGTGCCAGCAGTTTACGGTACGGCTACACCTTC. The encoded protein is CASSLRYGYTF.

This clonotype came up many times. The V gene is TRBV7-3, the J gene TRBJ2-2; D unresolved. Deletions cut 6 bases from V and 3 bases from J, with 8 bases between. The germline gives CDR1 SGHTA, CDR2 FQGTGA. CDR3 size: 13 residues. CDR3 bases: TGTGCCAGCAGTTCGGTGGACACCGGGGAGCTGTTTTTT. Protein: CASSSVDTGELFF.

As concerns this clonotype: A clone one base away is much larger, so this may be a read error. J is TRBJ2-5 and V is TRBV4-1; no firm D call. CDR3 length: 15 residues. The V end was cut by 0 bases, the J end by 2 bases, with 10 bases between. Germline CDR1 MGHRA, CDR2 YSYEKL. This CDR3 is CASSQETEIQETQYF. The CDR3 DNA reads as TGCGCCAGCAGCCAAGAGACGGAAATACAAGAGACCCAGTACTTC.

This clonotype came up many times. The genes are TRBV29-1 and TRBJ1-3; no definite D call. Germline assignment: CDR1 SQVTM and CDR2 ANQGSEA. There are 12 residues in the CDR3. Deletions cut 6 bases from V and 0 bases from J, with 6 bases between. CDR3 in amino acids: CSVWASGNTIYF. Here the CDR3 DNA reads TGCAGCGTCTGGGCCTCTGGAAACACCATATATTTT.

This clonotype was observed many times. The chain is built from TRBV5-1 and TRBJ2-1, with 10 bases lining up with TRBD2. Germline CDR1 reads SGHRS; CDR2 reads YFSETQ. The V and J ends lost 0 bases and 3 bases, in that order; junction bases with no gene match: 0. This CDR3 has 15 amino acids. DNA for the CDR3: TGCGCCAGCAGCTTGGCTAGCGGGAGCTACAATGAGCAGTTCTTC. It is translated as CASSLASGSYNEQFF. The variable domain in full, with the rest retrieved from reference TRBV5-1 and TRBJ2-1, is KAGVTQTPRYLIKTRGQQVTLSCSPISGHRSVSWYQQTPGQGLQFLFEYFSETQRNKGNFPGRFSGRQFSNSRSEMNVSTLELGDSALYLCASSLASGSYNEQFFGPGTRLTVL.

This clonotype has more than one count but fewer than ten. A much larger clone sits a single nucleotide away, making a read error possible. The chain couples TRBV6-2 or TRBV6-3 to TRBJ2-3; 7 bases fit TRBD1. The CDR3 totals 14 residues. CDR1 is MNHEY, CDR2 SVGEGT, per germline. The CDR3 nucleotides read TGTGCCAGCACCAAGACAGGGAGCGGAGATACGCGGTATTTT. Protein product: CASTKTGSGDTRYF.